This T cell receptor (beta chain) derives from a study of blood T cell repertoires in COVID-19. Study background: Whether acute or convalescent, the COVID-19 samples came from the United States, Italy and Spain.

CDR3 length: 16 residues. Trimming took 0 bases from V and 13 from J, leaving 24 bases between them. Germline lookup yields CDR1 MGHRA and CDR2 YSYEKL. This table comes from immunoSEQ multiplex PCR, and its TCRdb copy is limited to in-frame clones, with some not included. In the table there are under 150,000 clones, 70% to 90% of which are singletons. While infection was still active, Seattle patients were enrolled and then followed longitudinally. This clone was observed a few times. The chain has TRBV4-1 and TRBJ1-1, with D perhaps TRBD1 (5 bases). This sequence was found in a woman aged 55-70 years with COVID-19, enrolled during active disease. Source material: peripheral blood. CDR3 amino acids: CASSQDGRGKFWNGFF. The CDR3 DNA follows: TGCGCCAGCAGCCAAGATGGGAGGGGCAAATTTTGGAACGGTTTCTTT.